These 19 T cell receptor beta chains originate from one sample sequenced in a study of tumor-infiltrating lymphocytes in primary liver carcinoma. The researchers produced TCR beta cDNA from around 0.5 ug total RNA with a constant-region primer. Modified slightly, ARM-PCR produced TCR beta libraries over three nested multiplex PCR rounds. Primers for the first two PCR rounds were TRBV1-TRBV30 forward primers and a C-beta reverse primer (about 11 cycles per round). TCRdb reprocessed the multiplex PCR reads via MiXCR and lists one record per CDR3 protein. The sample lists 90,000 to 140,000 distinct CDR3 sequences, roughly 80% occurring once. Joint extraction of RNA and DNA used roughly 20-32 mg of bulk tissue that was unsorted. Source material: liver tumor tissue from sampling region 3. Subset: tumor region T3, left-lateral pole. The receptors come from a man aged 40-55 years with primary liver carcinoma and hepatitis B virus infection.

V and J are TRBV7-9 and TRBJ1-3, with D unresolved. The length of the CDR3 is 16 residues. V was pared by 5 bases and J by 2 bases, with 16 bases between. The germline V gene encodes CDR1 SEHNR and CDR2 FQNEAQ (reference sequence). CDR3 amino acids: CASSPPSGVTGNTIYF. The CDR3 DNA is TGTGCCAGCAGCCCACCTTCCGGGGTGACTGGAAACACCATATATTTT.

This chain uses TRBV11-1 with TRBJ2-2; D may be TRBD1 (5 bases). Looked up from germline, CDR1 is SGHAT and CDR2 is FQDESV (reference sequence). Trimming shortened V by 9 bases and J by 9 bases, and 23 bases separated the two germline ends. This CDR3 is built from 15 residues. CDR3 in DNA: TGTGCCAGTAGTAATACAGGACCTTTCTCCAGGGAGCTGTTTTTT. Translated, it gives CASSNTGPFSRELFF.

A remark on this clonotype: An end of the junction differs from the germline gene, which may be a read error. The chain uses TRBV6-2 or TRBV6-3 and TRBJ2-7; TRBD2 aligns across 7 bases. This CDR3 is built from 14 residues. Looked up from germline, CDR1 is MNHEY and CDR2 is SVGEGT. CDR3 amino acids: CASSRDSRDYEQYF. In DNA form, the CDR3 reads TGTGCCAGCAGTAGGGACTCAAGGGACTACGAGCAATACTTC.

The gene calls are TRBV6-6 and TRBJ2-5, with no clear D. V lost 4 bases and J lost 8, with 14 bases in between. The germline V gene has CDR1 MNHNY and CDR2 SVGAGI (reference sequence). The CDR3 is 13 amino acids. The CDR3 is CASSSSGCDTQYF. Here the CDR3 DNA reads TGTGCCAGCAGTTCCTCTGGGTGTGATACCCAGTACTTC.

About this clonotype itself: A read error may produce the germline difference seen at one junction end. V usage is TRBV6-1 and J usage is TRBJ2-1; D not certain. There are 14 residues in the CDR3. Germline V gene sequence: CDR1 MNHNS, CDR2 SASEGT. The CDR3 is CVRWSWWAVNEQLF. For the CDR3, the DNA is TGTGTCCGCTGGTCCTGGTGGGCCGTCAATGAGCAGTTATTC.

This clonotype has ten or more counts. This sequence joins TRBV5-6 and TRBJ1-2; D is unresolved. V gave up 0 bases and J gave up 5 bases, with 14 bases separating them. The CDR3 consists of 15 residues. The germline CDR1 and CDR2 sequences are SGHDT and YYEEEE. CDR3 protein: CASSLGQNVLYGYTF. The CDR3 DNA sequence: TGTGCCAGCAGCTTGGGTCAGAACGTCTTATATGGCTACACCTTC.

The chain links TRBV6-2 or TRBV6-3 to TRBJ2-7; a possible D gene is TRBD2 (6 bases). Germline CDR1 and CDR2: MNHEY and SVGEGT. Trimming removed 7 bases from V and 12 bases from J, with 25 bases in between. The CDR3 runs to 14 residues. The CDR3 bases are TGTGCCAGCAAAAGACTGCAGGAGGGCTACAAGCGGTACTTC. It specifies CASKRLQEGYKRYF.

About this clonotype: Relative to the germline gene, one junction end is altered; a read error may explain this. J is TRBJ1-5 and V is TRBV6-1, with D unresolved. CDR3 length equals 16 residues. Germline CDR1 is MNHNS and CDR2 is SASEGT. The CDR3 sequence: CTSSPRGLTLNQPQHF. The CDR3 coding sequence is TGTACCAGCAGTCCGCGAGGGTTGACCCTAAATCAGCCCCAGCATTTT.

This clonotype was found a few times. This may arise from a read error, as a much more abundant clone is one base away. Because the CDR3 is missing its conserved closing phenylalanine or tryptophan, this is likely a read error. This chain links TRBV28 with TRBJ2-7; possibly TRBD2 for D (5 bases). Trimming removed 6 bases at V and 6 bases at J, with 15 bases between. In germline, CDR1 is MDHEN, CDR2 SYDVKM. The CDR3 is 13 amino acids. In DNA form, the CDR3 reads TGTGCCAGCAGCGGTACTAGGCCACGCGAGCAGTACTTA. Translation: CASSGTRPREQYL.

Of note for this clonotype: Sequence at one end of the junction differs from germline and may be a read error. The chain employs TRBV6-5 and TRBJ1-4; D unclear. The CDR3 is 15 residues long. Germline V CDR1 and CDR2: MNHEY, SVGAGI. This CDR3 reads CTSSYAIGTSEKLFF. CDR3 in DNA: TGTACCAGCAGTTACGCAATAGGTACATCAGAAAAACTGTTTTTT.

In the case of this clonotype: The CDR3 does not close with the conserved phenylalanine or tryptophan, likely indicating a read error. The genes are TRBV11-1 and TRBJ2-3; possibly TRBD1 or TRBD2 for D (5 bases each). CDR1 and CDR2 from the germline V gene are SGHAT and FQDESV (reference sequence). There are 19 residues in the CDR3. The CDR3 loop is CTSISGGSSVGARTDTQYS. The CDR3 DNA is TGTACCAGCATCTCTGGGGGAAGCTCTGTTGGAGCCCGCACAGATACGCAGTATTCT.

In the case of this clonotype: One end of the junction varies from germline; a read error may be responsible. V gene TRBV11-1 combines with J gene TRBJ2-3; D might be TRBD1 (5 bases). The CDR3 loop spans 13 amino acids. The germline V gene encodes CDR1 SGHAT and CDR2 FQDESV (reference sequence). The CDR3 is CASCFIGTGTRYF. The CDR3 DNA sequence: TGTGCCAGCTGCTTTATTGGTACAGGTACGCGGTATTTT.

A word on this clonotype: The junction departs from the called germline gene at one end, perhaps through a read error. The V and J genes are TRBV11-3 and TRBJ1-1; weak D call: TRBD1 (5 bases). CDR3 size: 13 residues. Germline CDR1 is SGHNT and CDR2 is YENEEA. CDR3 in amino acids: CVSNTGLKTEAFF. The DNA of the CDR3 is TGTGTCAGCAACACAGGTTTGAAGACTGAAGCTTTCTTT.

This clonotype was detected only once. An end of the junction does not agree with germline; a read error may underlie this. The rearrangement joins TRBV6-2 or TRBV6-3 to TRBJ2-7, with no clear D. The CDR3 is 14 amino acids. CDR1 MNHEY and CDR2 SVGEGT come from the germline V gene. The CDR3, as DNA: TGTGACAGCACCATTTCGTGGACGACCTATGAGCAGTACTTC. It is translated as CDSTISWTTYEQYF.

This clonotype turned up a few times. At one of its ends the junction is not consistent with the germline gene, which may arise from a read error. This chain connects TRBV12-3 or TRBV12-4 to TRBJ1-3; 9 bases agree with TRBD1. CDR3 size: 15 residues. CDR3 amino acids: CASSGQGFSGNNIYF. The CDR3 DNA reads TGTGCCAGTAGTGGACAGGGGTTCTCTGGAAACAACATATATTTT.

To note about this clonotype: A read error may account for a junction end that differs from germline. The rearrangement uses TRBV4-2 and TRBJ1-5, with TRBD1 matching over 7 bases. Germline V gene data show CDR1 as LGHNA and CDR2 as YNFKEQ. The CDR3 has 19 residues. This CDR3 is CASSQGIGGIPNSSQPQHF. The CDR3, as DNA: TGTGCCAGCAGCCAGGGGATAGGGGGCATCCCGAATAGCAGTCAGCCCCAGCATTTT.

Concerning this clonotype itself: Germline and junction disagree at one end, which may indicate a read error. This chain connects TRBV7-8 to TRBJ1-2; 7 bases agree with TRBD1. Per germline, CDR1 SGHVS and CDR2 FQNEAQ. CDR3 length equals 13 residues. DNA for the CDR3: TGTGCCAGCAGTCCAACAGGGGTCTATGGCCACATCTTC. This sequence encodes CASSPTGVYGHIF.

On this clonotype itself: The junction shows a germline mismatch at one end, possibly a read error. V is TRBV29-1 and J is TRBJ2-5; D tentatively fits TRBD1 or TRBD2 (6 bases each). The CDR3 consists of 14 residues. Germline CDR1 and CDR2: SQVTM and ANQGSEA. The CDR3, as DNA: TGCAGCGGTATACTAGGGGGAGGAGTAGAGACCCAATACTTC. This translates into CSGILGGGVETQYF.

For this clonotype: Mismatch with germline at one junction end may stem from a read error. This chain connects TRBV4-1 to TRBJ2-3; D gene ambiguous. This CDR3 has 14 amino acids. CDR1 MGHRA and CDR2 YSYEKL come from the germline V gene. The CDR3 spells CTSSQEEGTDTQYF. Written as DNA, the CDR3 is TGCACCAGCAGCCAAGAAGAAGGCACAGACACGCAGTATTTT.